The sequence of this T cell receptor beta chain was determined in a study of vaccination and CD4 T cells after COVID-19. Study overall: The convalescents were made up of six males and four females, two of whom were Hispanic. Post-vaccine sampling followed dose two by a median about 72 days (range 14 to 241). Findings of the study overall: Counts of SARS-CoV-2-reactive clonotypes had a median that went from approximately 21 to 40, a nonsignificant change.

At the Johns Hopkins FTIC core, DNA taken from cultured CD4+ T cells was sequenced by way of the Oncomine TCR Beta short-read assay. The template was genomic DNA from cultured CD4+ T cells. TCRdb reprocessed the PCR reads with MiXCR, giving one entry per CDR3 protein. The data hold under 15,000 distinct CDR3 sequences, with 35% to 45% observed a single time. Worth noting for this clonotype: Its specificity is unknown.

Treatment specified: approximately 9-day PBMC culture with coronavirus spike peptide pools or control peptides (ViraFEST assay). The V end was cut by 2 bases, the J end by 1 base, with 21 bases between. The germline gives CDR1 MNHEY, CDR2 SMNVEV (reference sequence). The length of the CDR3 is 19 residues. The sequenced sample consisted of cultured CD4+ T cells from blood. The receptor was derived from a human donor with COVID-19. The gene calls are TRBV27 and TRBJ1-3, with D possibly matching TRBD1 (6 bases). The CDR3 protein is CASSLMARGGGYSGNTIYF. The DNA of the CDR3 is TGTGCCAGCAGTTTAATGGCCAGGGGAGGGGGATATTCTGGAAACACCATATATTTT.